This T cell receptor (beta chain) was recorded in a study of PD-1 blockade in classical Hodgkin lymphoma. General observations from the study: CD4+ but not CD8+ TCR diversity rose significantly by C4D1.

The assay was immunoSEQ multiplex PCR, and TCRdb's table has in-frame clones only and misses some. The table has approximately 100,000 clones, around 80% seen once. This CDR3 region has 15 residues. The germline gives CDR1 KGHSH, CDR2 LQKENI. V lost 1 base and J 5 bases, leaving 12 bases between the germline ends. As regards this clone: The antigen is not known.

Time point reported: cycle 4 day 1 (C4D1), after more than five weeks of nivolumab. There was relapse after autologous stem cell transplantation in every patient, and there was variation in brentuximab vedotin exposure. The chain uses TRBV18 and TRBJ2-1, with D possibly matching TRBD2 (6 bases). The sequencing here drew on peripheral blood mononuclear cells (PBMCs), taken before the fourth cycle of nivolumab. This sequence originates from a human donor with classical Hodgkin lymphoma. The CDR3 DNA reads as TGTGCCAGCTCACCACTTAATAGCGGCCACAATGAGCAGTTCTTC. Translating gives CASSPLNSGHNEQFF.